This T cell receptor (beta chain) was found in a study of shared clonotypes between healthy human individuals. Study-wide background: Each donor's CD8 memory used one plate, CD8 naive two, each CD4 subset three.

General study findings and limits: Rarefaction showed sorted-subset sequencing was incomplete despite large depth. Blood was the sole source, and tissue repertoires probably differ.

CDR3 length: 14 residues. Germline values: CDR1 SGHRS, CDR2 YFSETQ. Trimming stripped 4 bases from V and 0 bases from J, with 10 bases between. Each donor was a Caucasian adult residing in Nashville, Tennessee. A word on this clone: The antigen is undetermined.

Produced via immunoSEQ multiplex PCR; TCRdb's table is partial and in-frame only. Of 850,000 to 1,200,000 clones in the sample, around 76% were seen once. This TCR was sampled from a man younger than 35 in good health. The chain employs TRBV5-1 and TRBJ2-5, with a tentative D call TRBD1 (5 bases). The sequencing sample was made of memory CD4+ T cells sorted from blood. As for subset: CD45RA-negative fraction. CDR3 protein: CASSQGLDQETQYF. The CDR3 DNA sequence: TGCGCCAGCAGCCAGGGTCTGGACCAAGAGACCCAGTACTTC.